Below, 22 T cell receptor beta chains from the same sample are listed, as sequenced in a study of blood T cell repertoires in COVID-19. Here immunoSEQ multiplex PCR was the method, and the copy in TCRdb shows in-frame clones only, minus some. The data show 140,000 to 150,000 clones, around 90% seen once. The sample taken for sequencing was peripheral blood. These receptors originate from a woman between 45 and 60 years old with acute or convalescent COVID-19.

This chain links TRBV7-9 with TRBJ2-3; D is undetermined. V was pared by 1 base and J by 0 bases, with 8 bases between. Looked up from germline, CDR1 is SEHNR and CDR2 is FQNEAQ (reference sequence). The CDR3 extends over 15 amino acids. The CDR3 DNA reads as TGTGCCAGCAGCTTAGACACTACTAGCACAGATACGCAGTATTTT. As protein: CASSLDTTSTDTQYF.

The genes are TRBV7-9 and TRBJ1-2; no firm D call. The germline V and J ends were trimmed by 7 bases and 8 bases, with 26 bases remaining between them. The CDR3 totals 16 residues. Germline CDR1 reads SEHNR; CDR2 reads FQNEAQ (reference sequence). CDR3 nucleotides: TGTGCCAGCAACCCCGGGAGGACCCGGGCGGCCTGGGGCTACACCTTC. Its translation is CASNPGRTRAAWGYTF. Drawing the rest from reference TRBV7-9 and TRBJ1-2, the complete variable domain is DTGVSQNPRHKITKRGQNVTFRCDPISEHNRLYWYRQTLGQGPEFLTYFQNEAQLEKSRLLSDRFSAERPKGSFSTLEIQRTEQGDSAMYLCASNPGRTRAAWGYTFGSGTRLTVV.

The chain's CDR3 is CASSPDNRRTDTQYF. CDR3 coding DNA: TGTGCCAGCAGCCCGGACAATCGCCGCACAGATACGCAGTATTTT. The gene calls are TRBV7-9 and TRBJ2-3, with TRBD1 as a possible D gene (5 bases). Looked up from germline, CDR1 is SEHNR and CDR2 is FQNEAQ (reference sequence). The CDR3 is 15 residues long. V was trimmed by 5 bases and J by 1 base, leaving 13 bases between them.

The chain couples TRBV28 to TRBJ2-7; tentative D call: TRBD1 (6 bases). The germline V gene has CDR1 MDHEN and CDR2 SYDVKM. The CDR3 loop spans 14 amino acids. Trimming cost V 5 bases and J 5 bases, with 16 bases left between them. In nucleotides, the CDR3 is TGTGCCAGCAGTGTCCCGCTGGGGGCCGACGAGCAGTACTTC. The encoded protein is CASSVPLGADEQYF.

This chain joins TRBV5-1 and TRBJ2-7; 10 nucleotides agree with TRBD2. The germline gives CDR1 SGHRS, CDR2 YFSETQ. The ends lost 1 base at V and 1 base at J; junction bases unmatched: 5. The CDR3 spans 16 residues. Here the CDR3 reads CASSLSTSGDSYEQYF. CDR3 DNA: TGCGCCAGCAGCTTGAGTACTAGCGGGGATTCCTACGAGCAGTACTTC.

The DNA of the CDR3 is TGTGCCAGTAGTAGTAGGGAGGGAACTGAAGCTTTCTTT. This codes for CASSSREGTEAFF. The chain employs TRBV19 and TRBJ1-1; D not certain. Germline CDR1 is LNHDA and CDR2 is SQIVND (reference sequence). V dropped 4 bases and J dropped 5 bases, with 11 bases sitting between them. This CDR3 spans 13 amino acids.

The V call is TRBV10-2, the J call TRBJ2-2; TRBD2 aligns across 8 bases. The V and J ends lost 7 bases and 0 bases, in that order; junction bases with no gene match: 10. The CDR3 is 17 amino acids. Germline V gene lookup returns CDR1 WSHSY and CDR2 SAAADI. The CDR3: CASTIPLGLANTGELFF. Written as DNA, the CDR3 is TGCGCCAGCACGATACCCCTGGGACTAGCGAACACCGGGGAGCTGTTTTTT.

CDR3 nucleotide sequence: TGTGCCAGCAGAGCCGGGACTAGGCATGAGCAGTTCTTC. It specifies CASRAGTRHEQFF. The J gene is TRBJ2-1, the V gene TRBV2; 8 positions agree with TRBD2. Per germline, CDR1 SNHLY and CDR2 FYNNEI. J gave up 8 bases and V 6 bases, and 6 bases lay outside the gene matches. This CDR3 contains 13 residues.

The chain uses TRBV3-1 (or the pseudogene TRBV3-2) and TRBJ1-4; 8 bases are a match to TRBD1. The germline CDR1 and CDR2 sequences are LGHDT and YNNKEL (reference sequence). The CDR3 sequence is 15 residues long. V was pared by 5 bases and J by 10 bases, with 12 bases of the junction left unmatched. The chain's CDR3 is CASSFPGQGSRKLFF. The CDR3 coding sequence is TGTGCCAGCAGCTTCCCAGGACAGGGTAGTAGAAAACTGTTTTTT.

The J gene is TRBJ1-5, the V gene TRBV15, with a tentative D call TRBD1 (5 bases). Germline-derived CDR1 and CDR2 are LNHNV and YYDKDF (reference sequence). V lost 1 base and J 7 bases, leaving 11 bases between the germline ends. The CDR3 is 14 amino acids. CDR3 sequence: CATSRGVEGQPQHF. In nucleotides, the CDR3 is TGTGCCACCAGCAGAGGAGTGGAGGGGCAGCCCCAGCATTTT.

The chain uses TRBV6-5 and TRBJ2-7; 8 nucleotides agree with TRBD2. There are 12 residues in the CDR3. Losses at the gene ends were 11 bases for V and 1 base for J; bases not matched to a gene: 4. The V gene's germline CDR1 is MNHEY and CDR2 SVGAGI. The CDR3 coding sequence is TGTGCCTCGGGGGGGCAATCCTACGAGCAGTACTTC. Protein product: CASGGQSYEQYF.

This chain links TRBV4-2 with TRBJ1-2, with D tentatively TRBD1 (6 bases). V was cut by 4 bases and J by 0 bases, with 18 bases left in between. CDR1 and CDR2 from the germline V gene are LGHNA and YNFKEQ. This CDR3 spans 17 amino acids. CDR3 residues: CASSPRQAPSANYGYTF. Here the CDR3 DNA reads TGTGCCAGCAGCCCCCGACAGGCCCCATCAGCTAACTATGGCTACACCTTC.

The chain joins TRBV18 to TRBJ2-1, with 11 bases lining up with TRBD2. Germline V gene lookup returns CDR1 KGHSH and CDR2 LQKENI. The junction had 6 bases not matched to a gene; V was cut back by 3 bases and J by 5 bases. The CDR3 has 16 residues. CDR3 DNA sequence: TGTGCCAGCTCACCTACGGTGGGACTAGCGGACAATGAGCAGTTCTTC. This codes for CASSPTVGLADNEQFF. The complete variable domain, with remaining parts taken from reference TRBV18 and TRBJ2-1, reads NAGVMQNPRHLVRRRGQEARLRCSPMKGHSHVYWYRQLPEEGLKFMVYLQKENIIDESGMPKERFSAEFPKEGPSILRIQQVVRGDSAAYFCASSPTVGLADNEQFFGPGTRLTVL.

The chain has TRBV24-1 and TRBJ2-2, with TRBD1 matching over 11 bases. Looked up from germline, CDR1 is KGHDR and CDR2 is SFDVKD. The junction had 6 bases not matched to a gene; V was cut back by 3 bases and J by 4 bases. The CDR3 sequence is 17 residues long. The chain's CDR3 is CATSDPGQGASTGELFF. DNA of the CDR3: TGTGCCACCAGTGATCCCGGACAGGGGGCGAGCACCGGGGAGCTGTTTTTT.

The CDR3 bases are TGTGCCAGTAGTAGTCGAATAGCGGGAGAGGCCTACAATGAGCAGTTCTTC. Translation: CASSSRIAGEAYNEQFF. This sequence joins TRBV19 and TRBJ2-1, with 9 positions matching TRBD2. With 4 bases clipped from V and 2 bases from J, the junction kept 9 bases outside the gene matches. Germline V gene lookup returns CDR1 LNHDA and CDR2 SQIVND (reference sequence). The CDR3 runs to 17 residues.

V is TRBV6-2 or TRBV6-3 and J is TRBJ2-7, with 12 bases that match TRBD2. V lost 4 bases, J lost 1 base, and 8 bases stayed unmatched. CDR1 is MNHEY, CDR2 SVGEGT, per germline. This CDR3 has 17 residues. The CDR3 DNA sequence: TGTGCCAGCAGTTTCCTGACTAGCGGGGGTGATTCCTACGAGCAGTACTTC. Protein: CASSFLTSGGDSYEQYF.

The chain recombines TRBV27 with TRBJ2-7, with D hard to call. V gave up 6 bases and J gave up 3 bases, with 9 bases separating them. Germline V gene data show CDR1 as MNHEY and CDR2 as SMNVEV (reference sequence). The CDR3 loop spans 12 amino acids. CDR3 residues: CASSGSRYEQYF. Written as DNA, the CDR3 is TGTGCCAGCAGCGGGTCGCGCTACGAGCAGTACTTC.

The chain combines TRBV19 with TRBJ1-5; no definite D call. The germline V and J ends were trimmed by 6 bases and 6 bases, with 9 bases remaining between them. CDR1 is LNHDA, CDR2 SQIVND, per germline (reference sequence). CDR3 length equals 12 residues. CDR3 protein: CASSGEIQPQHF. The DNA of the CDR3 is TGTGCCAGTAGCGGGGAAATTCAGCCCCAGCATTTT.

V usage is TRBV19 and J usage is TRBJ2-7, with TRBD1 identical over 7 bases. Germline V gene sequence: CDR1 LNHDA, CDR2 SQIVND (reference sequence). The V gene end was trimmed by 9 bases and the J gene end by 5 bases; junction bases not matched to a gene: 7. This CDR3 contains 12 residues. This CDR3 is CARNIGGHEQYF. The CDR3 DNA sequence: TGTGCCAGAAACATAGGGGGCCACGAGCAGTACTTC. Supplemented by reference TRBV19 and TRBJ2-7, the full variable domain reads DGGITQSPKYLFRKEGQNVTLSCEQNLNHDAMYWYRQDPGQGLRLIYYSQIVNDFQKGDIAEGYSVSREKKESFPLTVTSAQKNPTAFYLCARNIGGHEQYFGPGTRLTVT.

The chain couples TRBV7-9 to TRBJ2-7, with TRBD2 matching 7 bases. V trimming: 4 bases; J trimming: 3 bases; junction bases outside the gene matches: 9. Germline lookup yields CDR1 SEHNR and CDR2 FQNEAQ (reference sequence). The CDR3 covers 15 residues. CDR3 sequence (DNA): TGTGCCAGCAGCTGGGAGGGGCCTAGCGGCTACGAGCAGTACTTC. It encodes CASSWEGPSGYEQYF.

The chain couples TRBV24-1 to TRBJ1-5; TRBD1 matches 7 bases. The junction had 6 bases not matched to a gene; V was cut back by 5 bases and J by 0 bases. Germline V gene lookup returns CDR1 KGHDR and CDR2 SFDVKD. The CDR3 is 16 residues long. This chain's CDR3 is CATSVTGQYSNQPQHF. For the CDR3, the DNA is TGTGCCACCAGTGTTACGGGACAGTATAGCAATCAGCCCCAGCATTTT.

Details on this clone: The same CDR3 is also encoded by other DNA sequences in this sample. The rearrangement joins TRBV6-5 to TRBJ1-1; 7 nucleotides line up with TRBD1. This CDR3 has 13 residues. The junction had 2 bases not matched to a gene; V was cut back by 2 bases and J by 5 bases. In germline, CDR1 is MNHEY, CDR2 SVGAGI. The CDR3 DNA is TGTGCCAGCAGTTACCGACAGGGAACTGAAGCTTTCTTT. This translates into CASSYRQGTEAFF.